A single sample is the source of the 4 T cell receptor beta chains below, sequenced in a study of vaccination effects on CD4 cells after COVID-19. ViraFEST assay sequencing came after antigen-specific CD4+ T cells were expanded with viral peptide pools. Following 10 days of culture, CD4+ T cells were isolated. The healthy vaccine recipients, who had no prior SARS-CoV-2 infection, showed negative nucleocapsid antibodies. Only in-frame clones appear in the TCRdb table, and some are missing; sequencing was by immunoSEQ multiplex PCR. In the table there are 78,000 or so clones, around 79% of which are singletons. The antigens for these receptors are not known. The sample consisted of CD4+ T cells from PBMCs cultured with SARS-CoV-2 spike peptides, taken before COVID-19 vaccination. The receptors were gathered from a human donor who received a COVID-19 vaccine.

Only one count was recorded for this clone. Here the CDR3 DNA reads TGTGCCAGCAGCCAGACGGGGACAGGCGGGGCCACGCAGTTCTTC. Translating gives CASSQTGTGGATQFF. The chain is built from TRBV3-1 (or the pseudogene TRBV3-2) and TRBJ2-1; 8 bases agree with TRBD1. V was pared by 3 bases and J by 12 bases, with 13 bases of the junction left unmatched. Germline-derived CDR1 and CDR2 are LGHDT and YNNKEL (reference sequence). The CDR3 runs 15 residues.

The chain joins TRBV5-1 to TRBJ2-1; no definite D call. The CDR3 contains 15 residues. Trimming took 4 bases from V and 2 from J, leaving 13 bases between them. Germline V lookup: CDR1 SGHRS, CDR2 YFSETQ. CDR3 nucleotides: TGCGCCAGCAGCCCCCGGGCGCCACCCTACAATGAGCAGTTCTTC. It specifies CASSPRAPPYNEQFF.

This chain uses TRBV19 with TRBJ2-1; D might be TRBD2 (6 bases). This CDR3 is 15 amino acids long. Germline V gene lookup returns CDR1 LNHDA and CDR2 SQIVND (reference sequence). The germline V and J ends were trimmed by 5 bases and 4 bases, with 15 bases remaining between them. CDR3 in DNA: TGTGCCAGTAGTGCCCGAGGCGCGGGGTACAATGAGCAGTTCTTC. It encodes CASSARGAGYNEQFF. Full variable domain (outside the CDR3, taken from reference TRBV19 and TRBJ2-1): DGGITQSPKYLFRKEGQNVTLSCEQNLNHDAMYWYRQDPGQGLRLIYYSQIVNDFQKGDIAEGYSVSREKKESFPLTVTSAQKNPTAFYLCASSARGAGYNEQFFGPGTRLTVL.

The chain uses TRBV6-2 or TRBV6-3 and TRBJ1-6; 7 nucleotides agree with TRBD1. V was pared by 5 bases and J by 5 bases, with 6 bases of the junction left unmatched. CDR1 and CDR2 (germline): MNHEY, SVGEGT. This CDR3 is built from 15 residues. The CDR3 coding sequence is TGTGCCAGCAGTACGGGACAGAGAAATAATTCACCCCTCCACTTT. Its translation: CASSTGQRNNSPLHF.